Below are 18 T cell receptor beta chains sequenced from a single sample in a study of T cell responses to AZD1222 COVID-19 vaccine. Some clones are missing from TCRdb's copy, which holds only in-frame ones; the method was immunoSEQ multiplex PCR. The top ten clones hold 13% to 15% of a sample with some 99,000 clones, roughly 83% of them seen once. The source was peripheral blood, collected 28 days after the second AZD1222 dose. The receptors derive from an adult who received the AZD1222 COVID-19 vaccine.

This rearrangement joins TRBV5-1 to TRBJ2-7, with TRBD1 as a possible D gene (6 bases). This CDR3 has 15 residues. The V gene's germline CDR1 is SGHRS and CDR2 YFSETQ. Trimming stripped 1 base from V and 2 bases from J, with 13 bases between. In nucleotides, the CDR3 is TGCGCCAGCAGCTTGTCGTGGACAGAACCCTACGAGCAGTACTTC. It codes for CASSLSWTEPYEQYF.

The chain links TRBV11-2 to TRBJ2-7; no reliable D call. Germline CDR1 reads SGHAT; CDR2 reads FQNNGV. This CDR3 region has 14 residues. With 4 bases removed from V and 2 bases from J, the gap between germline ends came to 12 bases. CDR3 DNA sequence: TGTGCCAGCAGCTCGCCTCCGATAACCTACGAGCAGTACTTC. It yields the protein CASSSPPITYEQYF.

The CDR3 sequence: CASRATGIHGYTF. CDR3 nucleotides: TGTGCCAGCAGAGCAACAGGGATCCATGGCTACACCTTC. The chain recombines TRBV6-5 with TRBJ1-2, with a tentative D call TRBD1 (6 bases). Germline lookup yields CDR1 MNHEY and CDR2 SVGAGI. The CDR3 is made up of 13 amino acids. Trimming took off 6 bases at V and 6 bases at J, with 14 bases between the two ends.

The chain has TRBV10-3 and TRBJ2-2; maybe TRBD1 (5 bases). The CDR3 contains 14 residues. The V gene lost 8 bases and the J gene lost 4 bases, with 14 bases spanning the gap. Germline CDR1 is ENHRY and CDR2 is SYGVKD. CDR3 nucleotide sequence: TGTGCCATCGCCGGCGAACAGGTCACCGGGGAGCTGTTTTTT. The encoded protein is CAIAGEQVTGELFF.

The CDR3 reads CASSKERVDSPLHF. In nucleotides, the CDR3 is TGTGCCTCCTCGAAGGAGAGGGTGGATTCACCCCTCCACTTT. The chain recombines TRBV30 with TRBJ1-6; D not certain. Per the germline V gene, CDR1 is GTSNPN and CDR2 is SVGIG (reference sequence). V was trimmed by 7 bases and J by 8 bases, leaving 18 bases between them. The CDR3 loop spans 14 amino acids.

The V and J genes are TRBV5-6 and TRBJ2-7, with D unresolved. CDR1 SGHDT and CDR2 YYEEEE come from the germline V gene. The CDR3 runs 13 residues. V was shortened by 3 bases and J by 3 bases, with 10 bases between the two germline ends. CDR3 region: CASSSASLYEQYF. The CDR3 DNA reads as TGTGCCAGCAGCTCAGCGAGCCTCTACGAGCAGTACTTC.

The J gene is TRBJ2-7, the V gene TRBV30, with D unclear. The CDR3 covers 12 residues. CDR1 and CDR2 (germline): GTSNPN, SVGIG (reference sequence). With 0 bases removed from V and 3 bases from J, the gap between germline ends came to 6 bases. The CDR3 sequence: CAWSVHGYEQYF. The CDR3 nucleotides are TGTGCCTGGAGTGTACACGGCTACGAGCAGTACTTC. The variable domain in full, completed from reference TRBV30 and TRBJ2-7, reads SQTIHQWPATLVQPVGSPLSLECTVEGTSNPNLYWYRQAAGRGLQLLFYSVGIGQISSEVPQNLSASRPQDRQFILSSKKLLLSDSGFYLCAWSVHGYEQYFGPGTRLTVT.

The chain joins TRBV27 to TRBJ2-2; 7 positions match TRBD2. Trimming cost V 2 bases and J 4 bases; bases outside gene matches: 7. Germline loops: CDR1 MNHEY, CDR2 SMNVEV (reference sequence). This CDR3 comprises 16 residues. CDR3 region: CASSLSAGEITGELFF. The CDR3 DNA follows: TGTGCCAGCAGTTTAAGCGCGGGAGAAATCACCGGGGAGCTGTTTTTT.

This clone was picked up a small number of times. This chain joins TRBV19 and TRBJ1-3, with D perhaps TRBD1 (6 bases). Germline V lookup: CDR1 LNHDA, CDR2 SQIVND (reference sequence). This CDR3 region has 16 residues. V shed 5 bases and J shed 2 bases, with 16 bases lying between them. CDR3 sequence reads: CASSPQGQFTGNTIYF. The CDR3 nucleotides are TGTGCCAGTAGTCCACAGGGTCAATTCACTGGAAACACCATATATTTT.

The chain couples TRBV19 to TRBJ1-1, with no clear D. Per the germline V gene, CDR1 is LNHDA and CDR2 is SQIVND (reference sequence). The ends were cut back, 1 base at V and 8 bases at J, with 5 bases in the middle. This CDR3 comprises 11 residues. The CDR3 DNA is TGTGCCAGTAGTATAGCACGCGAAGCTTTCTTT. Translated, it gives CASSIAREAFF.

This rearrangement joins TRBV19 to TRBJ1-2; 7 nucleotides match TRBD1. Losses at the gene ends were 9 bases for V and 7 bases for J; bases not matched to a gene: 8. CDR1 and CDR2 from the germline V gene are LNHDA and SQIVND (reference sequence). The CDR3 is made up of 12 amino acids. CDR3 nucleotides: TGTGCCAGCCTAGGGACAGCAAGTGGCTACACCTTC. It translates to CASLGTASGYTF.

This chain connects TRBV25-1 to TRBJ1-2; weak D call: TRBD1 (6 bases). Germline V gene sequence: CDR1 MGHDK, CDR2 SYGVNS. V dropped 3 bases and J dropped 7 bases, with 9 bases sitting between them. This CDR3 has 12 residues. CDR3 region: CASSEGAGGYTF. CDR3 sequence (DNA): TGTGCCAGCAGTGAGGGGGCTGGTGGCTACACCTTC.

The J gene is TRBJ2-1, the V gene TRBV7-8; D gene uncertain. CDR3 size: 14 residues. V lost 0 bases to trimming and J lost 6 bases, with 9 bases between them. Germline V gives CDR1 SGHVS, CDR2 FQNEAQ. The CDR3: CASSLAFASNEQFF. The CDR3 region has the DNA TGTGCCAGCAGCTTAGCGTTTGCTAGCAATGAGCAGTTCTTC. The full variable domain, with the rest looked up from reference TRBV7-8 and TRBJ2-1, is GAGVSQSPRYKVAKRGQDVALRCDPISGHVSLFWYQQALGQGPEFLTYFQNEAQLDKSGLPSDRFFAERPEGSVSTLKIQRTQQEDSAVYLCASSLAFASNEQFFGPGTRLTVL.

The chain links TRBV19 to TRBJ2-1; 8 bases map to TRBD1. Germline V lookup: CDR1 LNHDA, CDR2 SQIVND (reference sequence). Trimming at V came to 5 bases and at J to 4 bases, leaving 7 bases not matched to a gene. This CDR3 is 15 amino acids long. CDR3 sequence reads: CASSGQGPRYNEQFF. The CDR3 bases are TGTGCCAGTAGTGGACAGGGTCCGCGGTACAATGAGCAGTTCTTC.

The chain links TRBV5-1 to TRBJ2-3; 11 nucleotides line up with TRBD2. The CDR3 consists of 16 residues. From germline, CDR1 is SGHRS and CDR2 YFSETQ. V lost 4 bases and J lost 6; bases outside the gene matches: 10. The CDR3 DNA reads TGCGCCAGCAGCCCACCCGTAGCGGGGGGGCCGGATACGCAGTATTTT. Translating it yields CASSPPVAGGPDTQYF.

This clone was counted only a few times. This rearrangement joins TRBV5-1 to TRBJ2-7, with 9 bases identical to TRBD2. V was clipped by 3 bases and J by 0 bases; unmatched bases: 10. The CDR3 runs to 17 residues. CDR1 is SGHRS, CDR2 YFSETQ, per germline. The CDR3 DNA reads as TGCGCCAGCAGCTCGCGGTCCAGCGGGGGGAGCTCCTACGAGCAGTACTTC. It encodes CASSSRSSGGSSYEQYF.

The CDR3 region is CASSPSGTGANVLTF. DNA of the CDR3: TGTGCCAGCAGTCCCTCAGGAACCGGGGCCAACGTCCTGACTTTC. The chain couples TRBV6-4 to TRBJ2-6; D not certain. The CDR3 is made up of 15 amino acids. Germline V gene sequence: CDR1 MRHNA, CDR2 SNTAGT. Trimming left V 5 bases short and J 4 bases short, with 12 bases between.

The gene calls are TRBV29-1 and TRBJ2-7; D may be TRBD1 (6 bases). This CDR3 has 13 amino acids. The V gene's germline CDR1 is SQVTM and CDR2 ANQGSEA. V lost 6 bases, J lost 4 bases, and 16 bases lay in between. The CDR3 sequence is CSVGSQGYYEQYF. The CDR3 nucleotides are TGCAGCGTGGGGTCGCAGGGGTATTACGAGCAGTACTTC.